One and the same sample provided the 19 T cell receptor beta chains below, sequenced in a study of blood T cells in healthy people across ages. A sample-barcoded 5' primer and a J-beta primer mix were used in a second PCR of roughly 7 to 11 cycles. TCRdb fed the 5' RACE reads into MiXCR, producing one record per CDR3 protein. The table shows around 1,800,000 distinct CDR3 sequences, with 35% to 50% occurring only once. What was sequenced was blood. The receptors were gathered from a human donor in good health.

This clonotype came up a few times. This rearrangement joins TRBV6-6 to TRBJ1-2; D remains unclear. CDR3 length: 13 amino acids. The V end was cut by 2 bases, the J end by 8 bases, with 12 bases between. Germline V gene sequence: CDR1 MNHNY, CDR2 SVGAGI (reference sequence). Written as DNA, the CDR3 is TGTGCCAGCAGTTACAGGGAAGCGGAGGGCTACACCTTC. Its translation: CASSYREAEGYTF.

The rearrangement uses TRBV15 and TRBJ1-1; D is undetermined. V was clipped by 4 bases and J by 0 bases, with 15 bases between them. Looked up from germline, CDR1 is LNHNV and CDR2 is YYDKDF (reference sequence). The length of the CDR3 is 16 residues. The CDR3 is CATSTRSYGLNTEAFF. The CDR3 region has the DNA TGTGCCACCAGCACCCGAAGCTACGGGTTGAACACTGAAGCTTTCTTT.

Only a few counts were recorded for this clonotype. Sequence at one end of the junction differs from germline and may be a read error. Here the CDR3 DNA reads TGTGCCAGCAGTCCCCCGGGGGGCAAGGGCTGCACCTTC. This translates into CASSPPGGKGCTF. The V and J genes are TRBV12-3 or TRBV12-4 and TRBJ1-2, with a weak D call TRBD1 (6 bases). The CDR3 runs to 13 residues.

The V and J genes are TRBV10-3 and TRBJ1-1; 10 bases are shared with TRBD1. The CDR3 sequence is 14 residues long. CDR1 ENHRY and CDR2 SYGVKD come from the germline V gene. After removal of 7 bases from V and 3 bases from J, the junction contained 5 bases not matched to a gene. The CDR3 is CAIKGQGTDTEAFF. In nucleotides, the CDR3 is TGTGCCATCAAGGGACAGGGGACGGACACTGAAGCTTTCTTT.

The chain is built from TRBV24-1 and TRBJ2-1, with a weak D call TRBD1 (5 bases). Germline values: CDR1 KGHDR, CDR2 SFDVKD. This CDR3 spans 19 amino acids. Deletions cut 3 bases from V and 0 bases from J, with 20 bases between. CDR3 nucleotides: TGTGCCACCAGTGATCCACCAGGGCAAATAGACAGCTCCTACAATGAGCAGTTCTTC. It translates to CATSDPPGQIDSSYNEQFF.

The chain joins TRBV12-3 or TRBV12-4 to TRBJ2-5; 9 bases map to TRBD2. The CDR3 runs 15 residues. The J segment lost 2 bases and the V segment lost 10 bases, leaving 11 bases of the junction unmatched. The DNA of the CDR3 is TGTGCCACAAAGCGGGGGGACCTTGCTCAAGAGACCCAGTACTTC. The encoded protein is CATKRGDLAQETQYF.

The CDR3 coding sequence is TGTGCCAGCAGCGTAGGCGGGAGCGGGGGGAGCACTGAAGCTTTCTTT. It yields the protein CASSVGGSGGSTEAFF. The rearrangement joins TRBV9 to TRBJ1-1; perhaps TRBD1 as D (5 bases). The CDR3 length is 16 residues. From germline, CDR1 is SGDLS and CDR2 YYNGEE. The germline V and J ends were trimmed by 0 bases and 4 bases, with 16 bases remaining between them.

This clonotype was counted only a few times. V and J are TRBV11-2 and TRBJ1-2; perhaps TRBD1 as D (6 bases). Germline lookup yields CDR1 SGHAT and CDR2 FQNNGV. The CDR3 is 13 residues long. The V gene lost 5 bases and the J gene lost 7 bases, with 14 bases spanning the gap. In DNA form, the CDR3 reads TGTGCCAGCAGCCCAGGGGAGGCTGGTGGCTACACCTTC. Amino acid sequence: CASSPGEAGGYTF.

The chain carries TRBV7-3 and TRBJ2-3; 7 bases are shared with TRBD2. CDR1 SGHTA and CDR2 FQGTGA come from the germline V gene. This CDR3 contains 13 residues. The junction had 4 bases not matched to a gene; V was cut back by 1 base and J by 9 bases. The CDR3, as DNA: TGTGCCAGCAGCTTAAGTGGGACTACCACGCAGTATTTT. Translated: CASSLSGTTTQYF.

The sample holds a few counts of this clonotype. The chain carries TRBV9 and TRBJ2-2; D is ambiguous. CDR3 length: 13 residues. Trimming took 5 bases from V and 4 from J, leaving 9 bases between them. CDR1 and CDR2 from the germline V gene are SGDLS and YYNGEE. The CDR3 loop is CASRGLSTGELFF. CDR3 sequence (DNA): TGTGCCAGCAGGGGGTTAAGCACCGGGGAGCTGTTTTTT.

The sample holds a few counts of this clonotype. This likely reflects a read error, since a far larger clone is one base away. CDR3 amino acids: CANSPGTDTQYF. The CDR3 DNA is TGTGCCAACTCCCCGGGCACAGATACGCAGTATTTT. J is TRBJ2-3 and V is TRBV6-5; D is unclear. CDR1 MNHEY and CDR2 SVGAGI come from the germline V gene. V gave up 10 bases and J gave up 1 base, with 9 bases separating them. The CDR3 length is 12 residues.

The chain uses TRBV6-5 and TRBJ1-5, with 10 positions matching TRBD1. The V and J ends lost 4 bases and 0 bases, in that order; junction bases with no gene match: 12. The CDR3 runs 19 residues. Germline CDR1 MNHEY, CDR2 SVGAGI. CDR3 in amino acids: CASSLGTGATLYSNQPQHF. DNA of the CDR3: TGTGCCAGCAGTTTGGGGACAGGGGCGACCCTTTATAGCAATCAGCCCCAGCATTTT.

This clonotype turned up a few times. This chain links TRBV7-9 with TRBJ2-7; D gene ambiguous. The J call may not be correct, given that the DNA end is closer to TRBJ2-5. The germline V gene encodes CDR1 SEHNR and CDR2 FQNEAQ (reference sequence). This CDR3 contains 14 residues. The CDR3 reads CASSLDGSVQTQYF. The CDR3 region has the DNA TGTGCCAGCAGCTTAGACGGTAGTGTGCAGACCCAGTACTTC.

The V gene is TRBV30, the J gene TRBJ1-2; 7 bases agree with TRBD1. J gave up 8 bases and V 0 bases, and 6 bases lay outside the gene matches. Germline CDR1 and CDR2: GTSNPN and SVGIG (reference sequence). There are 13 residues in the CDR3. CDR3 protein: CAWSVTGEEGYTF. The CDR3 bases are TGTGCCTGGAGTGTAACAGGGGAAGAGGGCTACACCTTC.

The chain has TRBV21-1 and TRBJ1-4. TRBV21-1 is assigned pseudogene status. The CDR3 covers 14 residues. In DNA form, the CDR3 reads TGTGCCAGGAGAACAGAGGCAACTAATGAAAAACTGTTTTTT. This encodes CARRTEATNEKLFF.

This clonotype was seen a handful of times. This sequence joins TRBV4-2 and TRBJ1-2; D gene unclear. The germline gives CDR1 LGHNA, CDR2 YNFKEQ. This CDR3 is built from 13 residues. V was clipped by 0 bases and J by 2 bases, with 4 bases between them. In DNA, the CDR3 is TGTGCCAGCAGCCAAGACGTGAACTATGGCTACACCTTC. Its protein is CASSQDVNYGYTF.

This clonotype was seen only a few times. The chain recombines TRBV12-3 or TRBV12-4 with TRBJ1-2; D is undetermined. Trimming took 3 bases from V and 8 from J, leaving 10 bases between them. The CDR3 is 12 residues long. The chain's CDR3 is CASSFHGGGYTF. The CDR3 DNA reads TGTGCCAGCAGTTTTCATGGTGGGGGCTACACCTTC.

The chain has TRBV7-2 and TRBJ2-7, with unresolved D. The germline gives CDR1 SGHTA, CDR2 FQGNSA. V was cut by 3 bases and J by 1 base, with 13 bases left in between. There are 15 residues in the CDR3. The CDR3 DNA follows: TGTGCCAGCAGCTTGGGAAGCCATCTTTCCTACGAGCAGTACTTC. It is translated as CASSLGSHLSYEQYF.

The sample holds a few counts of this clonotype. J is TRBJ1-2 and V is TRBV4-3; no firm D call. The CDR3 length is 13 residues. V lost 3 bases and J 7 bases, leaving 12 bases between the germline ends. Germline V gene lookup returns CDR1 LGHNA and CDR2 YSLEER. The CDR3 sequence is CASSQLDRGGYTF. In DNA form, the CDR3 reads TGCGCCAGCAGCCAGCTAGACCGGGGTGGCTACACCTTC.